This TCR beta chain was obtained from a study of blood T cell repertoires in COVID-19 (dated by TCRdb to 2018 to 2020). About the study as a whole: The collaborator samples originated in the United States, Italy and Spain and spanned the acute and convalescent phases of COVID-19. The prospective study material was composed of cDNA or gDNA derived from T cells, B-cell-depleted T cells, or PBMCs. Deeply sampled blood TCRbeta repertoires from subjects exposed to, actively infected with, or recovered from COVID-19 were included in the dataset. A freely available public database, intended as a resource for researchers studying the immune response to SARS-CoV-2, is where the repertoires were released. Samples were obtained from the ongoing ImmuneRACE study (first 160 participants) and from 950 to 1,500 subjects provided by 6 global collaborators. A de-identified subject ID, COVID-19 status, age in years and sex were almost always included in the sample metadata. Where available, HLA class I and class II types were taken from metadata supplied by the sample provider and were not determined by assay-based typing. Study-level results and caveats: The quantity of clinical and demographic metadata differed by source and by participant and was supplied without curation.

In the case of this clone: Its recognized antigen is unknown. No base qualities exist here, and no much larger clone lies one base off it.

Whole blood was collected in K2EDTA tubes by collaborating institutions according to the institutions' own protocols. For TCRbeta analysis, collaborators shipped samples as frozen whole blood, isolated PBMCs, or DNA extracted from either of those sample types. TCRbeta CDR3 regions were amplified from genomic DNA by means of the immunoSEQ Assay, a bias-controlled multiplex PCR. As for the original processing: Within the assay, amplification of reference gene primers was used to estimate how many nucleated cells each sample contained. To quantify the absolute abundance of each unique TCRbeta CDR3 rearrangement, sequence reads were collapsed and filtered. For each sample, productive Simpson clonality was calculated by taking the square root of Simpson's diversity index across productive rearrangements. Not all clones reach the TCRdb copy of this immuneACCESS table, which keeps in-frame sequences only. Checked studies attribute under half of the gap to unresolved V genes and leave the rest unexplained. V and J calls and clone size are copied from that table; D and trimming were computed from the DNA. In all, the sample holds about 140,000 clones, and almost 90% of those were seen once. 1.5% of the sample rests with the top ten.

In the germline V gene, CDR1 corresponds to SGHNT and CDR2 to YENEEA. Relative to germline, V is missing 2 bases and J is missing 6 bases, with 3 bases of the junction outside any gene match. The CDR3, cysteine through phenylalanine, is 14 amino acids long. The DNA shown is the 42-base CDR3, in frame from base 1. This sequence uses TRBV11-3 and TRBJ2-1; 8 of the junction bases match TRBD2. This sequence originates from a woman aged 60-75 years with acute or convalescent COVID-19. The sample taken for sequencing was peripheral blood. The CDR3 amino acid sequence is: CASSLSREGNEQFF. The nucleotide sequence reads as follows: TGTGCCAGCAGCTTATCCCGGGAGGGCAATGAGCAGTTCTTC.